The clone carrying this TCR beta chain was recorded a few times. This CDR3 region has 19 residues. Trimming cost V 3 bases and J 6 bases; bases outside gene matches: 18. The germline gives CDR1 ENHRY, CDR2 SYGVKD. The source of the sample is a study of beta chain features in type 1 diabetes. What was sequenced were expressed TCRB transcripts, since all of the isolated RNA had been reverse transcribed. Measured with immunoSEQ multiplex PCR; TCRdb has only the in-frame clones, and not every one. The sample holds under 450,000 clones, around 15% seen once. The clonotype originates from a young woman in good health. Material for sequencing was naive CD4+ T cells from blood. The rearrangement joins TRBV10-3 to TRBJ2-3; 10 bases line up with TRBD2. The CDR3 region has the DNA TGTGCCATCAGTGATCTAATCCGGACTAGCGGAGGCAGGGCCGATACGCAGTATTTT. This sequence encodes CAISDLIRTSGGRADTQYF.